This T cell receptor (beta chain) originates from a study of blood T cell repertoires in COVID-19. Overall study context: Both acute and convalescent COVID-19 samples were obtained from the United States, Italy and Spain.

Enrolment of Seattle patients took place during active infection, and they were followed longitudinally. Here immunoSEQ multiplex PCR was the method, and the copy in TCRdb shows in-frame clones only, minus some. The table has roughly 150,000 clones, 85% seen once. This clone was counted a few times. V lost 2 bases and J lost 6, with 10 bases in between. The germline V gene has CDR1 SGHTA and CDR2 FQGTGA. The CDR3 runs to 13 residues. The clonotype was recovered from a woman aged 45-65 years with COVID-19, enrolled during active disease. The V call is TRBV7-3, the J call TRBJ2-5, with D maybe TRBD2 (5 bases). Sequenced input: peripheral blood. The CDR3 sequence is CASSLSPGKTQYF. CDR3 DNA: TGTGCCAGCAGCTTATCCCCGGGAAAGACCCAGTACTTC.